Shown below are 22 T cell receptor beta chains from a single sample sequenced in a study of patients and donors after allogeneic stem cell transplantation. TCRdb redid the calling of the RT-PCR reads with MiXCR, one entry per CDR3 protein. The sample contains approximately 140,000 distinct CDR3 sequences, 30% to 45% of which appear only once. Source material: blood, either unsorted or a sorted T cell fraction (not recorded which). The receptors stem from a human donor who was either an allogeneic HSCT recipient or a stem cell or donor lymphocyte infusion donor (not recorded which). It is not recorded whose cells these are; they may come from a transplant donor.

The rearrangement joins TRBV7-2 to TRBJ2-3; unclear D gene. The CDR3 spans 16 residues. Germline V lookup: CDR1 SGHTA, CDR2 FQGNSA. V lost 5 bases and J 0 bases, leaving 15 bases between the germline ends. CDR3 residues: CASSRPLGRSTDTQYF. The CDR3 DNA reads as TGTGCCAGCAGCAGACCCCTAGGGCGGAGCACAGATACGCAGTATTTT.

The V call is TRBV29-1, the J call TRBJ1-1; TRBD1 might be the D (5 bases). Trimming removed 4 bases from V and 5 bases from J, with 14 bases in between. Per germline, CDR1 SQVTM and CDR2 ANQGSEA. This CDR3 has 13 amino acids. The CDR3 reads CSVGGRARTEAFF. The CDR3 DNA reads TGCAGCGTTGGGGGCAGGGCGCGGACTGAAGCTTTCTTT.

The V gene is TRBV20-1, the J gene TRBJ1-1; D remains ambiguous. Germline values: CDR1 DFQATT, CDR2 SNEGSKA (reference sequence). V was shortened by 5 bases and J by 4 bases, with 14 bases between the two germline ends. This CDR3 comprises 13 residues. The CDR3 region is CSASDGLSTEAFF. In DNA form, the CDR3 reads TGCAGTGCTTCGGACGGCCTCAGCACTGAAGCTTTCTTT.

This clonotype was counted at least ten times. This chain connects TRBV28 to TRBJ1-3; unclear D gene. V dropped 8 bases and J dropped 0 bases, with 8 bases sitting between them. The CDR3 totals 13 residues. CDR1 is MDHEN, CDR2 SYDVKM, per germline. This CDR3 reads CASLWSSGNTIYF. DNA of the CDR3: TGTGCCAGCCTGTGGAGCTCTGGAAACACCATATATTTT.

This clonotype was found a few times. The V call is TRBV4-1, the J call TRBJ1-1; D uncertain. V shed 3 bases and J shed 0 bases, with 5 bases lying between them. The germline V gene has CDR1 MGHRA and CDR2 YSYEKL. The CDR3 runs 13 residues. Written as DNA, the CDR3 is TGCGCCAGCAGCCACAGATTGAACACTGAAGCTTTCTTT. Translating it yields CASSHRLNTEAFF.

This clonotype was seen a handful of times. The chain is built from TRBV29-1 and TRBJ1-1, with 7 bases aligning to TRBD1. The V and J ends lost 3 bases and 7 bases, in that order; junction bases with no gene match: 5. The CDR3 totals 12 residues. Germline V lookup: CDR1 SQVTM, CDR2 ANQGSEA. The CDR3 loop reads CSVERAGGEAFF. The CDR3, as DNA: TGCAGCGTTGAGAGGGCAGGGGGTGAAGCTTTCTTT.

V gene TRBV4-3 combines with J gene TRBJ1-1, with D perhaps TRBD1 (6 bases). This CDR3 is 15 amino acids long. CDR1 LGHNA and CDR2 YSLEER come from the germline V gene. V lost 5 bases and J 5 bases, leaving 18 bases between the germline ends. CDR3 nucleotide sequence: TGCGCCAGCAGCTTCCTGACAGGCTCAAAAACTGAAGCTTTCTTT. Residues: CASSFLTGSKTEAFF.

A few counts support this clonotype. CDR3 coding DNA: TGTGCCAGCAGCCAAGAATCGGGACAGCTGCACCAGCCCCAGCATTTT. Its protein is CASSQESGQLHQPQHF. The chain joins TRBV4-2 to TRBJ1-5, with 7 bases matching TRBD1. The CDR3 consists of 16 residues. Looked up from germline, CDR1 is LGHNA and CDR2 is YNFKEQ. J lost 7 bases, V lost 0 bases, and 9 bases had no gene match.

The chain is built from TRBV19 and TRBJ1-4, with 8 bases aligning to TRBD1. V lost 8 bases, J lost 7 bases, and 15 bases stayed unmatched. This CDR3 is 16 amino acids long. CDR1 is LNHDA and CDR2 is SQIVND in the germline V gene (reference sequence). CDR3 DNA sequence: TGTGCCAGTGCGTGGACAGGGCCCCAAATTGGTGAAAAACTGTTTTTT. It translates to CASAWTGPQIGEKLFF.

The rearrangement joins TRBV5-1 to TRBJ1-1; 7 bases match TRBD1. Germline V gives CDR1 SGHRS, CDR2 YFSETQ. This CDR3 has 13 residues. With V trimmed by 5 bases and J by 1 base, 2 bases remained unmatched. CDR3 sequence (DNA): TGCGCCAGCAGGGAGGGGGCGAACACTGAAGCTTTCTTT. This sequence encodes CASREGANTEAFF.

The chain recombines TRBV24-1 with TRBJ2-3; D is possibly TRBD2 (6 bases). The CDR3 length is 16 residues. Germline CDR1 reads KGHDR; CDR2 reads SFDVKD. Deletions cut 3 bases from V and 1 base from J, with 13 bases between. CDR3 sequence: CATSDPSGVGTDTQYF. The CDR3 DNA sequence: TGTGCCACCAGTGATCCCTCGGGGGTCGGCACAGATACGCAGTATTTT.

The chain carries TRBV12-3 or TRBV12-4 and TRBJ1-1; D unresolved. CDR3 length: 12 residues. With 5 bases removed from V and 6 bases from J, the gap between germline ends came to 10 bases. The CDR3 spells CASSGSMAEAFF. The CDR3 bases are TGTGCCAGCAGTGGATCTATGGCTGAAGCTTTCTTT.

The CDR3 sequence is CASSRDSYEQYF. The CDR3 nucleotides are TGTGCCAGCAGTCGGGATTCCTACGAGCAGTACTTC. The chain links TRBV6-5 to TRBJ2-7; a possible D gene is TRBD2 (5 bases). The CDR3 extends over 12 amino acids. Germline CDR1 and CDR2: MNHEY and SVGAGI. The V end lost 5 bases, the J end lost 1 base, and 6 bases lay between the germline ends.

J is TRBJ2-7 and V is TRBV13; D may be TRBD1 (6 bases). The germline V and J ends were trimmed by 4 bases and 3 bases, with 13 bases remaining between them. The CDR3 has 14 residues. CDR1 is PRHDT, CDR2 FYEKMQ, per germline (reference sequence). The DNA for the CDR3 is TGTGCCAGCAGCTCGCGAACAGGGCACTACGAGCAGTACGTC. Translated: CASSSRTGHYEQYV.

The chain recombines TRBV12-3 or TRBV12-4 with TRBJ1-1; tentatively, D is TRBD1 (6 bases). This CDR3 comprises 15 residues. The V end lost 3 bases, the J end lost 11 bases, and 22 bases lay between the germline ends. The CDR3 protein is CASSLSAGAADLAFF. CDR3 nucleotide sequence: TGTGCCAGCAGTTTGTCGGCAGGGGCAGCCGACTTGGCTTTCTTT.

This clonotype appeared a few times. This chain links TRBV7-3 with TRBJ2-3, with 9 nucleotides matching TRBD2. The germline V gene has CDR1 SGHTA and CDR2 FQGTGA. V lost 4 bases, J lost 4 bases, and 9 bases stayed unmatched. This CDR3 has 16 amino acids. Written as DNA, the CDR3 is TGTGCCAGCAGCTCCTTGGCGGGGGGGCCTTCAGATACGCAGTATTTT. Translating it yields CASSSLAGGPSDTQYF.

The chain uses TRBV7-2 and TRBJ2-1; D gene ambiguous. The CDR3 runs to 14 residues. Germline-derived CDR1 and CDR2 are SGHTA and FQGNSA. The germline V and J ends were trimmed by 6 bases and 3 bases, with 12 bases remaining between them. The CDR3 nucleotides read TGTGCCAGCAGACTCAGCCCCAGCTACAATGAGCAGTTCTTC. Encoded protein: CASRLSPSYNEQFF.

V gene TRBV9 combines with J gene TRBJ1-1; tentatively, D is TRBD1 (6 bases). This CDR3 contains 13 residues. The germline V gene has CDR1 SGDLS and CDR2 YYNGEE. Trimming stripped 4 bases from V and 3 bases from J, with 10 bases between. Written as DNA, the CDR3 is TGTGCCAGCAGCCCACAGGGAGACACTGAAGCTTTCTTT. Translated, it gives CASSPQGDTEAFF.

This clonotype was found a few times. CDR3 residues: CASSQEGTSGSSYEQYF. The CDR3 nucleotides read TGTGCCAGCAGCCAAGAGGGGACTAGCGGGAGCTCCTACGAGCAGTACTTC. V and J are TRBV4-2 and TRBJ2-7; 14 positions match TRBD2. Germline values: CDR1 LGHNA, CDR2 YNFKEQ. V lost 0 bases, J lost 0 bases, and 1 base stayed unmatched. CDR3 size: 17 residues.

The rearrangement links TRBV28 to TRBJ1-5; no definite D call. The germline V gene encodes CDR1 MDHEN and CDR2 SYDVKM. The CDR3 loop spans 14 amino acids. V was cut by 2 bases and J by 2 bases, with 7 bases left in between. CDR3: CASSLMWGNQPQHF. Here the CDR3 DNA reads TGTGCCAGCAGTTTAATGTGGGGCAATCAGCCCCAGCATTTT.

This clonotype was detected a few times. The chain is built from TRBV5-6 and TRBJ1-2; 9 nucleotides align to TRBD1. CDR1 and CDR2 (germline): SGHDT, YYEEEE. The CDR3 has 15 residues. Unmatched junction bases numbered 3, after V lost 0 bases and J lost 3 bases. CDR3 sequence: CASSLERTGDYGYTF. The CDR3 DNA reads TGTGCCAGCAGCTTGGAGAGGACAGGGGACTATGGCTACACCTTC.

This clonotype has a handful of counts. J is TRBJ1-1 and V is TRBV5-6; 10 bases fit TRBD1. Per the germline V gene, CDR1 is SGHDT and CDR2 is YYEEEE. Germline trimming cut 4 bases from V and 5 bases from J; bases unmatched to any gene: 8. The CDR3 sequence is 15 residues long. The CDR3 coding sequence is TGTGCCAGCAGCGTGGGCCGGGACAGGGGTACTGAAGCTTTCTTT. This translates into CASSVGRDRGTEAFF.